These 17 T cell receptor beta chains were all obtained from the same sample, sequenced in a study of cytomegalovirus exposure and HLA in healthy donors (dated by TCRdb to 2015 to 2018). Library method: the immunoSEQ multiplex PCR assay. A mixture of 60 forward primers for TCR Vbeta segments and 13 reverse primers for TCR Jbeta segments was used in the multiplex PCR. TCRdb's version of the immuneACCESS table is confined to in-frame rearrangements and falls short of the full clone set. An unresolved V gene accounts for under half of the shortfall where checked; the remainder is of unknown origin. This sample lists 120,000 or so clones; nearly 80% were detected once. The leading ten clones occupy roughly 6.3% of the sample. The sequencing sample was made of PBMCs. These receptors were obtained from a woman between 40 and 55 years old in good health and CMV-seronegative.

This clone was seen a handful of times. V usage is TRBV7-9 and J usage is TRBJ1-3, with a tentative D call TRBD1 (6 bases). The germline V and J ends were trimmed by 6 bases and 0 bases, with 6 bases remaining between them. Germline V CDR1 and CDR2: SEHNR, FQNEAQ (reference sequence). The CDR3 consists of 13 residues. This CDR3 reads CASRDSSGNTIYF. The DNA of the CDR3 is TGTGCCAGCAGGGACAGCTCTGGAAACACCATATATTTT.

This clone was found a few times. Sequence at one end of the junction differs from germline and may be a read error. This chain joins TRBV4-1 and TRBJ1-4; D possibly corresponds to TRBD1 (5 bases). The CDR3 length is 15 residues. Germline CDR1 is MGHRA and CDR2 is YSYEKL. CDR3 bases: TGCGTCAGCAGCCAAGATTCGGGGACTAATGGAAAACTGTTTTTT. Translating gives CVSSQDSGTNGKLFF.

The gene calls are TRBV28 and TRBJ2-5, with a possible D match to TRBD2 (6 bases). CDR3 length: 14 residues. Germline V gives CDR1 MDHEN, CDR2 SYDVKM. The V and J ends lost 1 base and 3 bases respectively, with 9 bases between them. This chain's CDR3 is CASSLLLAKETQYF. In nucleotides, the CDR3 is TGTGCCAGCAGTTTATTGCTAGCGAAAGAGACCCAGTACTTC.

CDR3 sequence reads: CASTLDTSKLEQYF. DNA of the CDR3: TGTGCCAGCACTCTGGACACTTCAAAGCTGGAGCAGTACTTC. The V gene is TRBV7-9, the J gene TRBJ2-7; TRBD1 might be the D (5 bases). The V end lost 7 bases, the J end lost 7 bases, and 20 bases lay between the germline ends. The germline V gene encodes CDR1 SEHNR and CDR2 FQNEAQ (reference sequence). CDR3 size: 14 residues.

V and J are TRBV7-2 and TRBJ2-3, with D maybe TRBD2 (6 bases). Germline V gene data show CDR1 as SGHTA and CDR2 as FQGNSA. The CDR3 sequence is 16 residues long. V was trimmed by 1 base and J by 3 bases, leaving 14 bases between them. The chain's CDR3 is CASSLGGLGRTDTQYF. The DNA of the CDR3 is TGTGCCAGCAGCTTAGGGGGCTTAGGGAGGACAGATACGCAGTATTTT.

The chain has TRBV6-1 and TRBJ2-3, with D uncertain. The germline V gene encodes CDR1 MNHNS and CDR2 SASEGT. V was clipped by 7 bases and J by 4 bases, with 15 bases between them. The CDR3 is 14 residues long. In DNA, the CDR3 is TGTGCCAGCACCCAAGGAGAGAAATCAGATACGCAGTATTTT. Its translation is CASTQGEKSDTQYF.

This sequence joins TRBV4-2 and TRBJ1-5; a possible D gene is TRBD1 (6 bases). The CDR3 spans 17 residues. The V gene lost 3 bases and the J gene lost 4 bases, with 19 bases spanning the gap. Germline CDR1 and CDR2: LGHNA and YNFKEQ. The CDR3 protein is CASSHDAGARGNQPQHF. CDR3 nucleotide sequence: TGTGCCAGCAGCCACGACGCAGGGGCGAGGGGTAATCAGCCCCAGCATTTT.

V is TRBV5-6 and J is TRBJ1-1; D possibly corresponds to TRBD1 (6 bases). CDR1 is SGHDT and CDR2 is YYEEEE in the germline V gene. V lost 5 bases, J lost 5 bases, and 16 bases lay in between. The CDR3 consists of 14 residues. CDR3 nucleotide sequence: TGTGCCAGCAGGCATACAGGGCGGGGGACTGAAGCTTTCTTT. Amino acid sequence: CASRHTGRGTEAFF.

The rearrangement uses TRBV5-1 and TRBJ2-1; 10 nucleotides line up with TRBD1. The ends lost 5 bases at V and 4 bases at J; junction bases unmatched: 6. CDR3 length: 15 amino acids. Germline loops: CDR1 SGHRS, CDR2 YFSETQ. The CDR3 is CASSPGTGEYNEQFF. In nucleotides, the CDR3 is TGCGCCAGCAGTCCAGGGACAGGGGAATACAATGAGCAGTTCTTC.

This clone has just a few counts. The rearrangement links TRBV10-3 to TRBJ1-1; TRBD1 matches at 7 bases. Germline trimming cut 2 bases from V and 11 bases from J; bases unmatched to any gene: 8. CDR1 is ENHRY and CDR2 is SYGVKD in the germline V gene. The CDR3 runs to 13 residues. The CDR3 DNA reads as TGTGCCATCAGTGAGACTACAGGGGACGCGGCTTTCTTT. It translates to CAISETTGDAAFF.

This rearrangement joins TRBV6-5 to TRBJ1-1; 11 bases are shared with TRBD1. Germline CDR1 reads MNHEY; CDR2 reads SVGAGI. This CDR3 region has 13 residues. V lost 2 bases to trimming and J lost 11 bases; unmatched junction nucleotides: 4. The CDR3 sequence is CASSYRDRGSAFF. For the CDR3, the DNA is TGTGCCAGCAGTTACCGGGACAGGGGGAGTGCTTTCTTT.

The J gene is TRBJ2-1, the V gene TRBV18; 7 bases are shared with TRBD1. The CDR3 contains 12 residues. Germline lookup yields CDR1 KGHSH and CDR2 LQKENI. The trim removed 4 bases at V and 16 bases at J, leaving 10 bases unmatched. This CDR3 reads CASSLEQGGLFF. In DNA, the CDR3 is TGTGCCAGCTCACTCGAGCAAGGGGGCTTATTCTTC.

CDR3 amino acids: CASRRGSNTGELFF. As DNA, the CDR3 is TGCGCCAGTCGTAGGGGGTCGAACACCGGGGAGCTGTTTTTT. The rearrangement joins TRBV10-1 to TRBJ2-2, with D maybe TRBD1 (6 bases). CDR1 is WNHNN, CDR2 SYGVQD, per germline (reference sequence). V shed 9 bases and J shed 0 bases, with 11 bases lying between them. The CDR3 length is 14 residues.

The chain carries TRBV6-5 and TRBJ2-3; tentatively, D is TRBD2 (5 bases). Germline V gene sequence: CDR1 MNHEY, CDR2 SVGAGI. Trimming took 3 bases from V and 4 from J, leaving 11 bases between them. The CDR3 covers 14 residues. CDR3 DNA: TGTGCCAGCAGTTATATAACTAGTTCAGATACGCAGTATTTT. Amino acid sequence: CASSYITSSDTQYF.

The chain links TRBV23-1 to TRBJ2-7; 14 bases are a match to TRBD2. TRBV23-1 is sorted into the ORF group, with uncertain function. The CDR3 extends over 22 amino acids. V shed 3 bases, J shed 0 bases, and the junction held 19 bases outside the gene matches. Here the CDR3 reads CASSHPGTSGRQNLPTSYEQYF. CDR3 in DNA: TGCGCCAGCAGTCATCCCGGGACTAGCGGGAGACAGAACCTCCCTACCTCCTACGAGCAGTACTTC.

The chain recombines TRBV28 with TRBJ2-1; D is perhaps TRBD1 (6 bases). Germline V gives CDR1 MDHEN, CDR2 SYDVKM. V was clipped by 2 bases and J by 7 bases, with 15 bases between them. The CDR3 has 15 amino acids. The CDR3: CASSLLSRGMNEQFF. The CDR3 nucleotides read TGTGCCAGCAGTTTACTGTCCAGGGGCATGAATGAGCAGTTCTTC.

The V gene is TRBV19, the J gene TRBJ2-5, with 9 bases matching TRBD2. V was pared by 9 bases and J by 1 base, with 3 bases of the junction left unmatched. The germline gives CDR1 LNHDA, CDR2 SQIVND (reference sequence). The CDR3 spans 13 residues. CDR3 loop: CARSGRSQETQYF. CDR3 DNA: TGTGCCAGGAGCGGGAGGTCCCAAGAGACCCAGTACTTC.